The present T cell receptor beta chain was sequenced within a study of T-cell memory formation after mild COVID-19. Study-wide points: Mainly CM and EM harbored the contracting CD4+ clones; mainly EMRA harbored the CD8+ ones.

The V gene's germline CDR1 is ENHRY and CDR2 SYGVKD. The V and J ends lost 11 bases and 0 bases respectively, with 13 bases between them. The CDR3 has 14 amino acids. TCRdb reprocessed the 5' RACE reads with MiXCR, giving one entry per CDR3 protein. The profile covers 90,000 to 130,000 distinct CDR3 sequences, with 15% to 20% appearing a single time and around 5.1% taken by the ten largest. For this clonotype: No antigen is known for it.

The rearrangement joins TRBV10-3 to TRBJ2-2; possibly TRBD1 for D (6 bases). Sequenced input: PBMCs or a T cell subset sorted from them (not recorded which). This TCR came from a man between 18 and 35 years old who had mild COVID-19 (a few samples of this study predate the infection). Cell type and time point are not known. This chain's CDR3 is CASAGDTNTGELFF. For the CDR3, the DNA is TGTGCCTCGGCCGGGGACACGAACACCGGGGAGCTGTTTTTT.